This TCR beta chain was captured by sequencing in a study of blood T cell repertoires in COVID-19. Study details: The cDNA or gDNA used as material had been derived from T cells, B-cell-depleted T cells, or PBMCs.

This clone was recorded a few times. Assay used: immunoSEQ multiplex PCR; TCRdb lists only in-frame clones, some missing. The sample holds 450,000 to 500,000 clones, 70% to 90% seen once. Germline-derived CDR1 and CDR2 are GTSNPN and SVGIG (reference sequence). CDR3 length: 14 amino acids. Deletions cut 4 bases from V and 4 bases from J, with 16 bases between. The source of this sequence is a human donor in a cohort sampled during active COVID-19. The sequenced sample was peripheral blood. This rearrangement joins TRBV30 to TRBJ1-1; no reliable D call. CDR3 loop: CAWTLGGLGTEAFF. The DNA of the CDR3 is TGTGCCTGGACTCTGGGAGGGCTTGGCACTGAAGCTTTCTTT.